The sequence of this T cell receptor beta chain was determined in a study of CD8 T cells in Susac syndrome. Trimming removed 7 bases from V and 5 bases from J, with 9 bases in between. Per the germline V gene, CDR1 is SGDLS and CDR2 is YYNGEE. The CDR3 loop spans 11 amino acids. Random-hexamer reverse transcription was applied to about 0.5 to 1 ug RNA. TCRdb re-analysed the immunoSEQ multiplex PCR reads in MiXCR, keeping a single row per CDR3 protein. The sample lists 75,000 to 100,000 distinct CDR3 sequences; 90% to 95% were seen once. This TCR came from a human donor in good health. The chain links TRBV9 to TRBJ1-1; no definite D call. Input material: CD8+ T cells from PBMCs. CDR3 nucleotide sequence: TGTGCCAGCGGACCAGTAACTGAAGCTTTCTTT. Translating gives CASGPVTEAFF.